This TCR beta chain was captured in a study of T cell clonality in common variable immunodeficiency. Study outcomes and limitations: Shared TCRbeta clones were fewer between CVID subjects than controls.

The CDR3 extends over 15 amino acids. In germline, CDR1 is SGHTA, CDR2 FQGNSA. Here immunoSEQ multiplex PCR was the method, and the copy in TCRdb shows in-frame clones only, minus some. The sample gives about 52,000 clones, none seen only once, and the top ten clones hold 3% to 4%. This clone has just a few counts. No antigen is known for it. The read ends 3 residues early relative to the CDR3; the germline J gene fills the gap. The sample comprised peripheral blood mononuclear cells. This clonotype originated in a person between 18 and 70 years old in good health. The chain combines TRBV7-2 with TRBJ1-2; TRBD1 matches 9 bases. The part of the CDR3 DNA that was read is TGTGCCAGCAGAGCGACAGGGGGTGAAGCCTACGAC. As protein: CASRATGGEAYD. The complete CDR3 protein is CASRATGGEAYDYTF.